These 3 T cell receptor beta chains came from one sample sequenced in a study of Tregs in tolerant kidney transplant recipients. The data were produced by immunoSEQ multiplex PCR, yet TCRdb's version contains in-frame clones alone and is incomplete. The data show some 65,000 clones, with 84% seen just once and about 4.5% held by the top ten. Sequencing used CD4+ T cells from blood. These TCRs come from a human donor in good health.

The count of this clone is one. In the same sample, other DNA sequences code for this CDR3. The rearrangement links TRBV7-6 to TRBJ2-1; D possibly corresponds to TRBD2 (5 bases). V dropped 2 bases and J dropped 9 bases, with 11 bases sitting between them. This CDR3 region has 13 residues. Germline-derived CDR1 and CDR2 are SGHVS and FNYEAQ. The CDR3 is CASSLRGRSEQFF. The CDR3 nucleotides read TGTGCCAGCAGCTTACGGGGTCGCAGTGAGCAGTTCTTC.

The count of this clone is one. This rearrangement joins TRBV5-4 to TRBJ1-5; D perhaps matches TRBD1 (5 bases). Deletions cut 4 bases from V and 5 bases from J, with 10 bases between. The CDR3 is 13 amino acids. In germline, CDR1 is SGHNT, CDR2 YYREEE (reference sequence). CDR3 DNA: TGTGCCAGCAGCCGCGGGGGGGATCAGCCCCAGCATTTT. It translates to CASSRGGDQPQHF.

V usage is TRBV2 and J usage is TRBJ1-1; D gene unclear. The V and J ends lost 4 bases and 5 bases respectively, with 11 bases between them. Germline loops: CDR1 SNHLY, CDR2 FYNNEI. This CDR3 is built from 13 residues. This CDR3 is CASSGTHGTEAFF. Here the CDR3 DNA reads TGTGCCAGCAGTGGGACCCACGGGACTGAAGCTTTCTTT. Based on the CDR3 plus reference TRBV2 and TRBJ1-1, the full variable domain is EPEVTQTPSHQVTQMGQEVILRCVPISNHLYFYWYRQILGQKVEFLVSFYNNEISEKSEIFDDQFSVERPDGSNFTLKIRSTKLEDSAMYFCASSGTHGTEAFFGQGTRLTVV.